This T cell receptor (beta chain) was identified in a study of shared clonotypes between healthy human individuals (dated by TCRdb to 2018 to 2020). In terms of the full investigation: The cohort comprised a couple of women and a few men aged 18 to 49 years. Per donor, three plates each were used for CD4 naive and CD4 memory, two for CD8 naive, and one for CD8 memory. To increase sequencing depth and limit assay-specific biases, different laboratories used diverse techniques to prepare libraries and sequence TCR repertoires. Each donor's leukapheresis produced roughly between roughly 0.85 and 9 billion PBMCs. To estimate repertoire size and how much clonotype sharing occurs between individuals, the study deeply sequenced the blood TCR repertoires of about five healthy adults.

TCR CDR3 regions were amplified from genomic DNA by multiplex PCR using the deep immunoSEQ assay. Extracted genomic DNA from each cell subset was distributed evenly across all wells of several immunoSEQ 96-well plates, and each plate was treated as a replicate. For sorted subsets, roughly 200 ng of genomic DNA, equivalent to about 30,000 T cell genomes, went into each replicate PCR. Purified libraries were quantified with a Qubit 3.0 fluorometer, sized on a Bioanalyzer 2100, and re-quantified with the KAPA Library Quantification kit. Every immunoSEQ 96-well plate was sequenced on a separate single-read 150-cycle Illumina NextSeq 550 flow cell. In the authors' own workflow: Because only junctional sequences without quality scores were contained in the immunoSEQ output, filtering matching that applied to full-length reads could not be performed. To assign V/J genes and CDR3, sequences were annotated using PyIR, a Python wrapper for IgBLAST v1.9, with IMGT germline references. Reads with weak V/J assignments (E-value above 1e-6), missing CDR3, stop codons, out-of-frame junctions, or ambiguous translated residues were removed. A V3J clonotype was defined by an identical inferred V gene, J gene, and CDR3 amino acid sequence. The percentage overlap between two repertoires was calculated by dividing the number of shared unique clonotypes by the size of the smaller repertoire. RTK rarefaction, the Chao1 estimator, and Recon v2.1 estimates of unobserved clonotypes were used to assess repertoire richness. Generation probabilities for all TCRbeta clonotypes obtained by the gDNA method from a handful of donors were computed using OLGA. This immuneACCESS table, as held by TCRdb, lists in-frame sequences with V and J called but not all clones. Of the missing ones, under half trace to an unresolved V gene in checked studies; the others have no known cause. The V and J calls and the clone size are those of that table, but D and trimming were determined from the DNA. The sample table lists approximately 2,300,000 clones, 85% to 95% of them with a count of one. Around 0.4% of the sample lies in the top ten.

As to this clone: The specificity of this receptor is unknown. Within one base of it there is no much larger clone, and no base qualities were kept.

Donors were healthy HIV-negative adults with no recently reported acute infections or vaccinations. All donors were Caucasian adults living in Nashville, Tennessee, USA. CD4+ T cells were enriched by magnetic negative selection; naive cells were then positively selected on CD45RA, and the negative fraction formed the memory subset. After blood collection by leukapheresis, PBMCs were isolated using Ficoll-Histopaque density gradient centrifugation and then cryopreserved in the vapor phase of liquid nitrogen. Purity and quantity of every magnetically sorted T cell population were checked by analytical flow cytometry. Genomic DNA was isolated from every sorted fraction and measured by UV absorbance on a Nanodrop 2000c. Study-wide findings and limitations: Larger estimated clonotype richness was generally found for naive subsets than for memory subsets. Pairwise subsampling indicated that sequencing depth was expected to affect the degree of clonotype sharing among donors. Because the study included a small number of donors, the genetic and exposure-history diversity represented was limited. Sharing across a few donors was observed for 5% to 6.5% of naive CD4, 3% to 3.5% of naive CD8, roughly 2.3% of memory CD4, and about 0.4% of memory CD8 clonotypes. Incomplete sequencing was indicated by rarefaction of sorted-subset datasets, despite the large sequencing depth. Higher generation probabilities were observed for clonotypes shared by all four sorted-subset donors than for non-shared clonotypes. Only blood was sampled, and tissue TCR repertoires likely differ from those in blood.

CDR1 and CDR2 were assigned from the germline V gene (reference sequence) as GTSNPN and SVGIG. V is reduced by 1 base and J by 6 bases, leaving a spacing of 13 bases between them. Including cysteine and phenylalanine, the CDR3 has 14 amino acids. The read is trimmed to its CDR3 DNA, 42 bases read in frame from base 1. The rearranged segments are TRBV30 and TRBJ2-1, with no confidently assigned D gene. Sequencing input: naive CD4+ T cells from PBMCs. Read against the paper, the sample's cell subset or site label means: CD45RA+ positively selected. This TCR was recovered from a man aged 18 to 30 in good health. Some clones in this sample may be carry-over from other donors' samples. CDR3 sequence: CAWSDRSSSNEQFF. The nucleotide sequence is given as TGTGCCTGGAGTGACCGGAGTAGTAGCAATGAGCAGTTCTTC.